This entry features one T cell receptor beta chain sequence. V lost 3 bases to trimming and J lost 5 bases, with 8 bases between them. CDR3 length equals 13 residues. Per germline, CDR1 SNHLY and CDR2 FYNNEI. This entry is derived from a study of cytomegalovirus exposure and HLA in healthy donors. Use of 60 Vbeta and 13 Jbeta primers characterized the PCR. Repertoires were generated with immunoSEQ multiplex PCR, while TCRdb's copy carries only in-frame clones and drops some. The sample holds about 140,000 clones, 60% to 80% seen once. The source material was PBMCs. The V call is TRBV2, the J call TRBJ1-3, with a weak D call TRBD1 (5 bases). The receptor comes from a young man in good health and CMV-seronegative. CDR3 nucleotides: TGTGCCAGCAGTGAGGGGGGGAGAAACACCATATATTTT. This gives the protein CASSEGGRNTIYF.